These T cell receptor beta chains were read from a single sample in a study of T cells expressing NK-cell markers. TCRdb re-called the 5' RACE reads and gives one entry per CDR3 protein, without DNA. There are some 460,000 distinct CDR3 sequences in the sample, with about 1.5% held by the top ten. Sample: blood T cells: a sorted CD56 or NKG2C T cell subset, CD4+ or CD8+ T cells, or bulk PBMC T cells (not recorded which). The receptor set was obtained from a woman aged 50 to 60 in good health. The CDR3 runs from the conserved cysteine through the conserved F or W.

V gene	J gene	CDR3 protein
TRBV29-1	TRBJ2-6	CSANGGYGANVLTF
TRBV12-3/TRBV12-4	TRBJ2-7	CASSLGQAPTREQYF
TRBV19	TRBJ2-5	CASSNHRTSRQETQYF
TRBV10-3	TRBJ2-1	CAISQGVRGNNEQFF
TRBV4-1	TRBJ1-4	CASSQLLGQYEKLFF
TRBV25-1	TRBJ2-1	CASSGTWEQFF
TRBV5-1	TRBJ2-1	CASSLQSSSYNEQFF
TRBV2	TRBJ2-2	CASNKETSNTGELFF
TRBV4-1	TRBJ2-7	CASSQATASGRAYEQYF
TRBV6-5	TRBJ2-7	CASTAVHEQYF
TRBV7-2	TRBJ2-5	CASSSPGGIETQYF
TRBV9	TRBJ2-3	CASSVPRGVLSTDTQYF
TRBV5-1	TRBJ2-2	CASSIRWGFSGELFF
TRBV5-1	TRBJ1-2	CASSLEPQGAPPGGYTF
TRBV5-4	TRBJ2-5	CASSRRAETQYF
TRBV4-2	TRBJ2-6	CASTVSTGSGANVLTF
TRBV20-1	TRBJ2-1	CSARGAGSPYNEQFF
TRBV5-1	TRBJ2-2	CASSLAYQNTGELFF
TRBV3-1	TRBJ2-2	CASSVSNTGELFF
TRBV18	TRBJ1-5	CASSPEGTGSQPQHF
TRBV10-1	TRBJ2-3	CASSHRTSTDTQYF
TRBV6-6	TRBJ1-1	CASFLPGSRTTEAFF
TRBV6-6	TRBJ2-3	CASSYSNPVLVDTQYF
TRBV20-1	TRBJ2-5	CSASGDLGETQYF
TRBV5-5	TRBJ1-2	CASSQYTDSTYGYTF
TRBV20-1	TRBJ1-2	CSAAAGGLIYGYTF
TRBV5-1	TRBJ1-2	CASSLTPIIYGYTF
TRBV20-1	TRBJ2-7	CSAVLAGTFYEQYF
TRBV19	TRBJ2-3	CASSQGASGDTQYF
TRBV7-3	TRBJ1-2	CASSYSYRAGGYTF
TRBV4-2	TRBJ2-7	CASSPRTSKLDEQYF
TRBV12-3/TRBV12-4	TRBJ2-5	CASSLHDGPQTQYF
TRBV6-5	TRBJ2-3	CASSYSRSGVSTDTQYF
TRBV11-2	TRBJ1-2	CASRGTGEYYGYTF
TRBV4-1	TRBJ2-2	CASSLPGTSTGELFF
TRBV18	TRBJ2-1	CASSRLAGFSYNEQFF
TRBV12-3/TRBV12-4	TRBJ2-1	CASMGTKAGEQFF
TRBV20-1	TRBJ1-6	CSASTGRDNSPLHF
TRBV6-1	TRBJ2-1	CASSPHGKRLAGGGNNEQFF